A single sample gave rise to the 31 T cell receptor beta chains below, sequenced in a study of long-term antiretroviral therapy in people with HIV (dated by TCRdb to the early 2020s). The immunoSEQ hsTCRB v3.0 assay was used at survey level resolution for TRB variable region sequencing. The source is immuneACCESS, and TCRdb retained only in-frame sequences with V and J called. Part of the clones is not carried over; for the studies checked, unresolved V genes explain less than half of this, and the remainder is unexplained. The sample table lists more than 25,000 clones, 95% to 98% of them with a count of one. Clones ranked in the top ten supply 1.5% to 2% of the sample. Sequencing was performed on unsorted PBMCs, taken 7.6 years after starting antiretroviral therapy. Receptors were obtained from a man between 25 and 39 years old with HIV.

The gene calls are TRBV5-3 and TRBJ2-7, with D hard to call. TRBV5-3 is an ORF, and what it does is uncertain. The CDR3 runs 13 residues. Trimming cost V 4 bases and J 6 bases, with 14 bases left between them. This chain's CDR3 is CARSQDRPGEQYF. The DNA for the CDR3 is TGTGCCAGAAGCCAGGACCGCCCCGGCGAGCAGTACTTC.

This clone appeared a single time. This chain uses TRBV6-5 with TRBJ1-1; possibly TRBD1 for D (5 bases). CDR3 length: 15 amino acids. V was clipped by 0 bases and J by 3 bases, with 11 bases between them. Germline V CDR1 and CDR2: MNHEY, SVGAGI. The CDR3 bases are TGTGCCAGCAGTTACTCGTCCGGAGGGGACACTGAAGCTTTCTTT. Protein: CASSYSSGGDTEAFF.

This rearrangement joins TRBV4-3 to TRBJ2-5, with D possibly TRBD2 on 5 matching bases. Per germline, CDR1 LGHNA and CDR2 YSLEER. This CDR3 is built from 15 residues. V was cut by 1 base and J by 5 bases, with 14 bases left in between. As DNA, the CDR3 is TGCGCCAGCAGCCAAGTCCGGGGTTGGTGGGAGACCCAGTACTTC. This codes for CASSQVRGWWETQYF.

The chain carries TRBV11-2 and TRBJ2-7; maybe TRBD1 (5 bases). Trimming cost V 3 bases and J 7 bases, with 13 bases left between them. Germline CDR1 is SGHAT and CDR2 is FQNNGV. CDR3 length equals 13 residues. CDR3 sequence: CASSFAGPGEQYF. Written as DNA, the CDR3 is TGTGCCAGCAGCTTTGCCGGGCCAGGGGAGCAGTACTTC.

The V gene is TRBV2, the J gene TRBJ1-2, with a possible D match to TRBD1 (6 bases). Trimming pared 1 base from V and 3 bases from J, leaving 15 bases between. CDR3 length equals 16 residues. CDR1 SNHLY and CDR2 FYNNEI come from the germline V gene. The CDR3 loop reads CASSEGARGEYYGYTF. The CDR3 DNA sequence: TGTGCCAGCAGTGAAGGGGCCAGGGGCGAATACTATGGCTACACCTTC. Supplemented by reference TRBV2 and TRBJ1-2, the full variable domain reads EPEVTQTPSHQVTQMGQEVILRCVPISNHLYFYWYRQILGQKVEFLVSFYNNEISEKSEIFDDQFSVERPDGSNFTLKIRSTKLEDSAMYFCASSEGARGEYYGYTFGSGTRLTVV.

This chain joins TRBV7-9 and TRBJ1-1; TRBD1 might be the D (5 bases). CDR3 length: 12 residues. CDR1 and CDR2 (germline): SEHNR, FQNEAQ (reference sequence). With 11 bases removed from V and 0 bases from J, the gap between germline ends came to 10 bases. Here the CDR3 reads CAGQLMNTEAFF. The DNA of the CDR3 is TGTGCCGGACAACTCATGAACACTGAAGCTTTCTTT.

The CDR3 DNA reads as TGTGCCTGGAACGGGGTATACACCGGGGAGCTGTTTTTT. It yields the protein CAWNGVYTGELFF. This rearrangement joins TRBV30 to TRBJ2-2, with D perhaps matching TRBD2 (5 bases). Trimming removed 4 bases at V and 3 bases at J, with 9 bases between. CDR3 length: 13 amino acids. CDR1 and CDR2 (germline): GTSNPN, SVGIG (reference sequence).

The rearrangement links TRBV4-2 to TRBJ1-3; D gene unclear. Trimming took off 0 bases at V and 5 bases at J, with 11 bases between the two ends. The CDR3 sequence is 15 residues long. CDR1 and CDR2 (germline): LGHNA, YNFKEQ. The CDR3 DNA follows: TGTGCCAGCAGCCAAGATCCGCGGAACCGAAACACCATATATTTT. Translated: CASSQDPRNRNTIYF.

V usage is TRBV7-2 and J usage is TRBJ2-4, with 9 bases aligning to TRBD2. Per the germline V gene, CDR1 is SGHTA and CDR2 is FQGNSA. The CDR3 covers 16 residues. V was pared by 5 bases and J by 6 bases, with 11 bases of the junction left unmatched. CDR3: CASSTTSGPSGNIQYF. In DNA form, the CDR3 reads TGTGCCAGCAGCACTACTAGCGGGCCCTCGGGAAACATTCAGTACTTC. Complete variable domain (other parts from reference TRBV7-2 and TRBJ2-4): GAGVSQSPSNKVTEKGKDVELRCDPISGHTALYWYRQSLGQGLEFLIYFQGNSAPDKSGLPSDRFSAERTGGSVSTLTIQRTQQEDSAVYLCASSTTSGPSGNIQYFGAGTRLSVL.

The chain employs TRBV9 and TRBJ2-7; D is undetermined. This CDR3 comprises 13 residues. The germline V gene encodes CDR1 SGDLS and CDR2 YYNGEE. V gave up 0 bases and J gave up 2 bases, with 6 bases separating them. CDR3 loop: CASSVGEPYEQYF. CDR3 nucleotide sequence: TGTGCCAGCAGCGTAGGCGAACCCTACGAGCAGTACTTC.

This clone was seen once. The V gene is TRBV4-3, the J gene TRBJ1-4; 7 bases align to TRBD1. J lost 8 bases, V lost 3 bases, and 6 bases had no gene match. The CDR3 totals 14 residues. CDR1 is LGHNA and CDR2 is YSLEER in the germline V gene. The CDR3 protein is CASSQNRGREKLFF. CDR3 nucleotide sequence: TGCGCCAGCAGCCAGAACAGGGGTAGGGAAAAACTGTTTTTT.

This rearrangement joins TRBV30 to TRBJ1-2; weak D call: TRBD1 (6 bases). Trimming shortened V by 1 base and J by 5 bases, and 8 bases separated the two germline ends. The CDR3 loop spans 12 amino acids. Germline-derived CDR1 and CDR2 are GTSNPN and SVGIG (reference sequence). Here the CDR3 reads CAWSAGEYGYTF. The CDR3 bases are TGTGCCTGGAGTGCAGGGGAATATGGCTACACCTTC.

V usage is TRBV7-8 and J usage is TRBJ1-1; 11 nucleotides align to TRBD1. The CDR3 has 17 amino acids. The germline V gene has CDR1 SGHVS and CDR2 FQNEAQ. The V and J ends lost 5 bases and 5 bases, in that order; junction bases with no gene match: 13. CDR3 sequence reads: CASSQSGTGGVGTEAFF. The DNA for the CDR3 is TGTGCCAGCAGCCAATCGGGGACAGGGGGTGTTGGGACTGAAGCTTTCTTT.

The chain joins TRBV11-2 to TRBJ2-7; D is perhaps TRBD1 (6 bases). Germline-derived CDR1 and CDR2 are SGHAT and FQNNGV. V was pared by 2 bases and J by 2 bases, with 13 bases between. The CDR3 consists of 15 residues. The CDR3 bases are TGTGCCAGCAGCTTACTCCCCGGACAGCCCTACGAGCAGTACTTC. Translation: CASSLLPGQPYEQYF.

The chain employs TRBV7-3 and TRBJ2-5; TRBD1 might be the D (8 bases). V was trimmed by 2 bases and J by 2 bases, leaving 12 bases between them. Germline values: CDR1 SGHTA, CDR2 FQGTGA. This CDR3 region has 15 residues. Here the CDR3 reads CASSLAQGGQETQYF. CDR3 nucleotide sequence: TGTGCCAGCAGCTTAGCACAGGGGGGGCAAGAGACCCAGTACTTC.

The chain links TRBV11-3 to TRBJ2-1; 8 nucleotides agree with TRBD1. V lost 5 bases, J lost 7 bases, and 13 bases stayed unmatched. The germline CDR1 and CDR2 sequences are SGHNT and YENEEA. The CDR3 is 16 amino acids. In DNA form, the CDR3 reads TGTGCCAGCAGCCCAGCAGGGGGCGGGGAGTCAAATGAGCAGTTCTTC. Translated, it gives CASSPAGGGESNEQFF.

This chain uses TRBV7-2 with TRBJ1-6; no clear D gene. Trimming took 6 bases from V and 8 from J, leaving 14 bases between them. The CDR3 contains 14 residues. The V gene's germline CDR1 is SGHTA and CDR2 FQGNSA. In DNA form, the CDR3 reads TGTGCCAGCAGAACTGTTGGAGGGTATTCACCCCTCCACTTT. Protein: CASRTVGGYSPLHF.

Here the CDR3 reads CASSEGQGRYNEQFF. CDR3 in DNA: TGTGCCAGCAGTGAAGGGCAGGGCCGCTACAATGAGCAGTTCTTC. V gene TRBV2 combines with J gene TRBJ2-1; tentative D call: TRBD1 (5 bases). V shed 1 base and J shed 3 bases, with 10 bases lying between them. Germline loops: CDR1 SNHLY, CDR2 FYNNEI. The CDR3 sequence is 15 residues long.

The chain is built from TRBV29-1 and TRBJ1-3; D not resolved. Germline V lookup: CDR1 SQVTM, CDR2 ANQGSEA. V dropped 7 bases and J dropped 1 base, with 11 bases sitting between them. CDR3 size: 13 residues. CDR3 sequence: CSGMDGSGNTIYF. CDR3 coding DNA: TGCAGCGGTATGGACGGATCTGGAAACACCATATATTTT.

This chain uses TRBV13 with TRBJ2-3; 7 nucleotides line up with TRBD2. This CDR3 region has 14 residues. Looked up from germline, CDR1 is PRHDT and CDR2 is FYEKMQ (reference sequence). V lost 5 bases to trimming and J lost 1 base; unmatched junction nucleotides: 3. In nucleotides, the CDR3 is TGTGCCAGCAGCCAAACTAGCGGCACAGATACGCAGTATTTT. It encodes CASSQTSGTDTQYF.

V is TRBV6-5 and J is TRBJ2-5, with D tentatively TRBD2 (6 bases). The length of the CDR3 is 14 residues. Between the trimmed V and J ends, which lost 2 bases and 9 bases, there was a span of 16 bases. Germline V CDR1 and CDR2: MNHEY, SVGAGI. The CDR3 sequence is CASSYRLARVPQYF. CDR3 coding DNA: TGTGCCAGCAGTTACAGGCTAGCGCGGGTGCCCCAGTACTTC.

The V and J genes are TRBV27 and TRBJ2-5, with 8 positions matching TRBD2. The CDR3 sequence is 16 residues long. V lost 1 base, J lost 3 bases, and 7 bases stayed unmatched. Germline lookup yields CDR1 MNHEY and CDR2 SMNVEV (reference sequence). The CDR3 region is CASSLYSGSLKETQYF. The CDR3 region has the DNA TGTGCCAGCAGTTTATACAGCGGGAGTTTAAAAGAGACCCAGTACTTC.

The chain combines TRBV5-8 with TRBJ2-2; D is ambiguous. V gave up 2 bases and J gave up 3 bases, with 5 bases separating them. CDR1 is SGHTS, CDR2 YDEGEE, per germline. The CDR3 totals 13 residues. The CDR3: CASSFLHTGELFF. CDR3 DNA: TGTGCCAGCAGCTTTCTTCACACCGGGGAGCTGTTTTTT.

This chain links TRBV6-1 with TRBJ1-1, with 9 bases that match TRBD1. The V and J ends lost 6 bases and 1 base, in that order; junction bases with no gene match: 3. Per the germline V gene, CDR1 is MNHNS and CDR2 is SASEGT. The CDR3 is 14 amino acids. As DNA, the CDR3 is TGTGCCAGCAGCCAACAGGGGGCGAACACTGAAGCTTTCTTT. This sequence encodes CASSQQGANTEAFF.

This rearrangement joins TRBV12-5 to TRBJ2-7, with 9 bases aligning to TRBD2. The ends lost 5 bases at V and 5 bases at J; junction bases unmatched: 7. CDR1 and CDR2 from the germline V gene are LGHNT and FRNRAP. The CDR3 extends over 14 amino acids. The CDR3: CASGRGLARDEQYF. CDR3 coding DNA: TGTGCTAGTGGTCGTGGACTAGCGAGGGACGAGCAGTACTTC.

DNA for the CDR3: TGTGCCATCAGGTACGAGGCAGGGCTGGTGAAATACACCTTC. This codes for CAIRYEAGLVKYTF. V gene TRBV10-3 combines with J gene TRBJ1-2, with D maybe TRBD1 (5 bases). V was pared by 6 bases and J by 11 bases, with 22 bases between. The CDR3 totals 14 residues. Per the germline V gene, CDR1 is ENHRY and CDR2 is SYGVKD.

The CDR3: CASSGTGNQPQHF. As DNA, the CDR3 is TGTGCCAGCAGTGGGACTGGCAATCAGCCCCAGCATTTT. The rearrangement uses TRBV6-1 and TRBJ1-5; D unresolved. Germline V gives CDR1 MNHNS, CDR2 SASEGT. This CDR3 has 13 amino acids. V was clipped by 4 bases and J by 2 bases, with 6 bases between them.

The chain employs TRBV7-6 and TRBJ2-7, with TRBD2 matching 7 bases. The germline CDR1 and CDR2 sequences are SGHVS and FNYEAQ. The length of the CDR3 is 15 residues. V lost 7 bases to trimming and J lost 0 bases; unmatched junction nucleotides: 9. The chain's CDR3 is CASNPGGSISYEQYF. CDR3 DNA sequence: TGTGCCAGCAACCCCGGGGGGTCTATCTCCTACGAGCAGTACTTC.

This chain joins TRBV2 and TRBJ2-3, with D possibly matching TRBD1 (7 bases). The CDR3 length is 15 residues. Trimming removed 10 bases from V and 2 bases from J, with 19 bases in between. Looked up from germline, CDR1 is SNHLY and CDR2 is FYNNEI. The CDR3 loop reads CAIASGGTDTDTQYF. CDR3 coding DNA: TGTGCCATCGCTAGTGGGGGGACAGACACAGATACGCAGTATTTT.

The chain combines TRBV5-1 with TRBJ1-6; D unclear. This CDR3 comprises 16 residues. Germline-derived CDR1 and CDR2 are SGHRS and YFSETQ. Trimming took off 4 bases at V and 1 base at J, with 12 bases between the two ends. The CDR3 spells CASSGEGGSYNSPLHF. The CDR3 DNA follows: TGCGCCAGCAGCGGCGAGGGAGGGTCCTATAATTCACCCCTCCACTTT.

V usage is TRBV6-6 and J usage is TRBJ2-7; D unclear. This CDR3 contains 14 residues. CDR1 is MNHNY, CDR2 SVGAGI, per germline (reference sequence). V gave up 4 bases and J gave up 0 bases, with 10 bases separating them. CDR3 nucleotides: TGTGCCAGCAGTTCCGGACGGAGCTCCTACGAGCAGTACTTC. It codes for CASSSGRSSYEQYF.